This TCR beta chain was observed in a study of shared clonotypes between healthy human individuals. Study details: The people who gave samples were two women and three men aged 18 to 49.

Each donor was a Caucasian adult residing in Nashville, Tennessee. Researchers ran the assay at a deep level. Replicate PCRs run on unsorted PBMC used around 0.3 ug DNA, which was some 30,000 T cell genomes. Generated by immunoSEQ multiplex PCR, the TCRdb table keeps only in-frame clones and is missing some. The sample records fewer than 600,000 clones, 70% to 80% being singletons. The length of the CDR3 is 14 residues. CDR1 MDHEN and CDR2 SYDVKM come from the germline V gene. Trimming removed 6 bases from V and 12 bases from J; junction bases left unmatched: 12. The rearrangement uses TRBV28 and TRBJ2-1; 9 bases match TRBD1. This TCR was sampled from a woman aged 40 to 55 in good health. Some clones in this sample may be carry-over from other donors' samples. The specimen sequenced was PBMCs. The CDR3 DNA reads TGTGCCAGCAGCCGTCCGGGACAGGGATCGGCGCAGTTCTTC. It encodes CASSRPGQGSAQFF.